What follows are 21 T cell receptor beta chains derived from one specimen sequenced in a study of T cells after yellow fever vaccination. Using its own MiXCR run on the 5' RACE reads, TCRdb lists one record per CDR3 protein. The sample records more than 75,000 distinct CDR3 sequences, 8.9% being singletons. Material: CD8+ T cells not binding an NS4B(214-222) dextramer, sorted from PBMCs, obtained roughly 15 days after the first yellow fever vaccination. These receptor sequences come from a young man who received the YFV17D yellow fever vaccine.

The chain combines TRBV12-3 or TRBV12-4 with TRBJ1-6; the D gene is possibly TRBD1 (5 bases). V was trimmed by 7 bases and J by 4 bases, leaving 17 bases between them. This CDR3 is built from 16 residues. CDR3 region: CASTGPSLLYNSPLHF. CDR3 nucleotides: TGTGCCAGCACGGGACCCTCTTTATTATATAATTCACCCCTCCACTTT.

This clonotype was observed a few times. This chain connects TRBV12-3 or TRBV12-4 to TRBJ2-4; D unclear. CDR3 length: 16 amino acids. The V gene lost 3 bases and the J gene lost 0 bases, with 12 bases spanning the gap. DNA for the CDR3: TGTGCCAGCAGTTTCGCTTGGAGTGAAGCCAAAAACATTCAGTACTTC. This codes for CASSFAWSEAKNIQYF.

There are many counts of this clonotype. The rearrangement joins TRBV11-1 to TRBJ2-3; D is unresolved. The CDR3 sequence is 16 residues long. V dropped 5 bases and J dropped 4 bases, with 19 bases sitting between them. Germline V gene lookup returns CDR1 SGHAT and CDR2 FQDESV (reference sequence). As DNA, the CDR3 is TGTGCCAGCAGCGAAAACGCACTATCCTCCCCAGATACGCAGTATTTT. Translation gives CASSENALSSPDTQYF.

The chain has TRBV7-9 and TRBJ1-2, with D uncertain. Trimming removed 5 bases at V and 2 bases at J, with 12 bases between. This CDR3 has 14 residues. Germline V gene lookup returns CDR1 SEHNR and CDR2 FQNEAQ (reference sequence). Here the CDR3 reads CASSVGGVNYGYTF. The CDR3 DNA reads TGTGCCAGCAGCGTAGGTGGGGTGAACTATGGCTACACCTTC.

This clonotype was counted between two and nine times. The rearrangement links TRBV7-8 to TRBJ2-5, with no clear D. Germline CDR1 reads SGHVS; CDR2 reads FQNEAQ. V lost 2 bases to trimming and J lost 4 bases, with 14 bases between them. The CDR3 extends over 15 amino acids. The CDR3 DNA reads TGTGCCAGCAGCTTAAATATGGGCGGTCGAGAGACCCAGTACTTC. Protein sequence: CASSLNMGGRETQYF.

The chain employs TRBV4-1 and TRBJ1-1; TRBD1 is a possible D gene (6 bases). CDR1 MGHRA and CDR2 YSYEKL come from the germline V gene. V shed 5 bases and J shed 6 bases, with 19 bases lying between them. The CDR3 is made up of 15 amino acids. The CDR3 DNA reads as TGCGCCAGCAGCGCCCATGGGGGGCCTGTGGCTGAAGCTTTCTTT. Translating gives CASSAHGGPVAEAFF.

This chain joins TRBV27 and TRBJ2-7, with 10 bases identical to TRBD2. The CDR3 loop spans 15 amino acids. V was pared by 5 bases and J by 7 bases, with 11 bases of the junction left unmatched. Germline assignment: CDR1 MNHEY and CDR2 SMNVEV (reference sequence). The CDR3 nucleotides read TGTGCCAGCAGTAACGGAGCGGGGGGGACCACGGAGCAGTACGTC. It encodes CASSNGAGGTTEQYV.

The chain links TRBV6-5 to TRBJ2-5; D is possibly TRBD1 or TRBD2 (6 bases each). Trimming shortened V by 0 bases and J by 5 bases, and 13 bases separated the two germline ends. This CDR3 is 15 amino acids long. Germline CDR1 and CDR2: MNHEY and SVGAGI. The chain's CDR3 is CASSYSWGARETQYF. The CDR3 DNA reads as TGTGCCAGCAGTTACTCGTGGGGGGCGAGGGAGACCCAGTACTTC.

A few counts support this clonotype. This sequence joins TRBV20-1 and TRBJ2-1, with D possibly matching TRBD1 (5 bases). The CDR3 runs to 13 residues. From germline, CDR1 is DFQATT and CDR2 SNEGSKA (reference sequence). CDR3 protein: CTANYLRTNEQFF. CDR3 bases: TGCACCGCTAATTACCTACGGACAAATGAGCAGTTCTTC.

The genes are TRBV4-3 and TRBJ1-5, with unresolved D. There are 15 residues in the CDR3. Trimming took 0 bases from V and 3 from J, leaving 9 bases between them. The germline V gene encodes CDR1 LGHNA and CDR2 YSLEER. CDR3 sequence reads: CASSQDRTLNQPQHF. DNA for the CDR3: TGCGCCAGCAGCCAAGATCGGACCCTCAATCAGCCCCAGCATTTT.

This clonotype was recorded many times. The chain has TRBV12-3 or TRBV12-4 and TRBJ2-3; 10 bases are shared with TRBD2. The CDR3 totals 14 residues. Trimming at V came to 4 bases and at J to 7 bases, leaving 5 bases not matched to a gene. CDR3 sequence reads: CASSSPAGGYTQYF. In nucleotides, the CDR3 is TGTGCCAGCAGTTCCCCAGCGGGGGGGTATACGCAGTATTTT.

This clonotype was found many times. The V and J genes are TRBV9 and TRBJ2-2, with TRBD2 identical over 8 bases. The CDR3 covers 17 residues. Looked up from germline, CDR1 is SGDLS and CDR2 is YYNGEE. J gave up 1 base and V 4 bases, and 9 bases lay outside the gene matches. CDR3: CASSINPGRGNTGELFF. CDR3 in DNA: TGTGCCAGCAGCATCAACCCCGGGAGGGGGAACACCGGGGAGCTGTTTTTT. Together with reference TRBV9 and TRBJ2-2, the CDR3 gives the full variable domain: DSGVTQTPKHLITATGQRVTLRCSPRSGDLSVYWYQQSLDQGLQFLIQYYNGEERAKGNILERFSAQQFPDLHSELNLSSLELGDSALYFCASSINPGRGNTGELFFGEGSRLTVL.

The rearrangement uses TRBV7-3 and TRBJ1-4; no clear D. Per germline, CDR1 SGHTA and CDR2 FQGTGA. The V gene lost 4 bases and the J gene lost 6 bases, with 12 bases spanning the gap. The CDR3 is 14 amino acids. CDR3 sequence reads: CASSYILEDEKLFF. The CDR3 region has the DNA TGTGCCAGCAGCTACATATTGGAGGATGAAAAACTGTTTTTT. Full variable domain (remainder filled in from reference TRBV7-3 and TRBJ1-4): GAGVSQTPSNKVTEKGKYVELRCDPISGHTALYWYRQSLGQGPEFLIYFQGTGAADDSGLPNDRFFAVRPEGSVSTLKIQRTERGDSAVYLCASSYILEDEKLFFGSGTQLSVL.

The J gene is TRBJ1-5, the V gene TRBV27; the D is unclear. This CDR3 has 14 residues. Germline V gene data show CDR1 as MNHEY and CDR2 as SMNVEV (reference sequence). Trimming stripped 1 base from V and 6 bases from J, with 10 bases between. The DNA of the CDR3 is TGTGCCAGCAGTTTATGGTACAGTCGTCAGCCCCAGCATTTT. Translated: CASSLWYSRQPQHF.

V gene TRBV7-9 combines with J gene TRBJ2-2; 7 bases align to TRBD2. Germline CDR1 is SEHNR and CDR2 is FQNEAQ (reference sequence). CDR3 length: 17 residues. The ends lost 2 bases at V and 3 bases at J; junction bases unmatched: 9. The CDR3 loop reads CASSLTSGGGDTGELFF. Written as DNA, the CDR3 is TGTGCCAGCAGCTTAACGTCCGGCGGGGGAGACACCGGGGAGCTGTTTTTT.

This clonotype is medium-sized in the sample. This chain links TRBV4-2 with TRBJ2-3, with 8 bases matching TRBD2. Unmatched junction bases numbered 13, after V lost 0 bases and J lost 5 bases. CDR3 size: 18 residues. CDR1 is LGHNA, CDR2 YNFKEQ, per germline. The CDR3 reads CASSQDVVGLGIQDTQYF. The CDR3 DNA is TGTGCCAGCAGCCAAGATGTTGTGGGACTAGGTATTCAAGATACGCAGTATTTT.

V gene TRBV10-3 combines with J gene TRBJ2-3; D gene ambiguous. CDR1 is ENHRY, CDR2 SYGVKD, per germline. V was pared by 2 bases and J by 2 bases, with 8 bases between. This CDR3 has 14 residues. CDR3 sequence: CAISEDPDTDTQYF. The CDR3, as DNA: TGTGCCATCAGTGAGGATCCAGACACAGATACGCAGTATTTT.

The J gene is TRBJ2-7, the V gene TRBV15, with 8 bases identical to TRBD1. J was trimmed by 6 bases and V by 2 bases; bases with no gene match: 3. The CDR3 contains 13 residues. The germline CDR1 and CDR2 sequences are LNHNV and YYDKDF (reference sequence). The CDR3: CATSRNRGSEQYV. Here the CDR3 DNA reads TGTGCCACCAGCAGAAACAGGGGGAGCGAGCAGTACGTC.

This sequence joins TRBV4-3 and TRBJ1-2; 7 nucleotides match TRBD1. This CDR3 contains 18 residues. With 1 base clipped from V and 2 bases from J, the junction kept 13 bases outside the gene matches. Germline V gene data show CDR1 as LGHNA and CDR2 as YSLEER. The CDR3 loop is CASSQGRYTGVINYGYTF. In nucleotides, the CDR3 is TGCGCCAGCAGCCAAGGAAGGTATACAGGGGTAATAAACTATGGCTACACCTTC.

A word on this clonotype: Compared with germline, one end of the junction differs, possibly owing to a read error. The rearrangement joins TRBV4-3 to TRBJ2-3; 7 bases line up with TRBD1. Germline lookup yields CDR1 LGHNA and CDR2 YSLEER. The CDR3 is made up of 16 amino acids. The CDR3 DNA is TGCGCCAGCAGCCAATCTTGGACCTTGGGGACAGATGCGCAGTATTTT. Translating gives CASSQSWTLGTDAQYF.

This clonotype came up a few times. The chain combines TRBV19 with TRBJ2-2; D not resolved. This CDR3 has 12 amino acids. V lost 4 bases and J 4 bases, leaving 4 bases between the germline ends. CDR1 is LNHDA and CDR2 is SQIVND in the germline V gene (reference sequence). CDR3 DNA: TGTGCCAGTAGTACGGGCACCGGGGAGCTGTTTTTT. This translates into CASSTGTGELFF.